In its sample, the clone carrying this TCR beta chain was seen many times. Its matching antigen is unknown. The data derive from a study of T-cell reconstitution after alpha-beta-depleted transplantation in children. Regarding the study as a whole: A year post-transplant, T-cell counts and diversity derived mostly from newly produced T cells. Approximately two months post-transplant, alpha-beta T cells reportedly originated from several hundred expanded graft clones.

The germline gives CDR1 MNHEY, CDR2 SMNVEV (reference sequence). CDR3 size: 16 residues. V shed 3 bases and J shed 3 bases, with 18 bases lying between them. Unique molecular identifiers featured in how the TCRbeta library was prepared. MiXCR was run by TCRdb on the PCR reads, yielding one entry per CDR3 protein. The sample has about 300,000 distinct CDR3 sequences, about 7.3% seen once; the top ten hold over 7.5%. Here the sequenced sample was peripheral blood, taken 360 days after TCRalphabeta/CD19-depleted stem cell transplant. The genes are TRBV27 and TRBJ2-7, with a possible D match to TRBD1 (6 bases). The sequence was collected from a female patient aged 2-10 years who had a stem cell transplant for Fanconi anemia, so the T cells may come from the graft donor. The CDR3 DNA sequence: TGTGCCAGCAGTTTGGGGGCCAGCCTCATCTTCTACGAGCAGTACTTC. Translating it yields CASSLGASLIFYEQYF.